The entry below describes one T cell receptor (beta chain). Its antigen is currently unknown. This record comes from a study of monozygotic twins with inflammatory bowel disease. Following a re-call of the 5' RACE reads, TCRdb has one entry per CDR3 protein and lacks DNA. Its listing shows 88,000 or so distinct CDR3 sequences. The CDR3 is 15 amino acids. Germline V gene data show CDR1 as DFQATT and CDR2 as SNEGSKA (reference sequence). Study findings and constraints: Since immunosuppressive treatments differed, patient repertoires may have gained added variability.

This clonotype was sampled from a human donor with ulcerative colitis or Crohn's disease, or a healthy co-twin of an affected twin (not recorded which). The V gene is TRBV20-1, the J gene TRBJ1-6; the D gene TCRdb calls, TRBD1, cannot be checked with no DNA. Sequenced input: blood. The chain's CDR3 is CSARVSGQGDSPLHF.